This TCR beta chain was observed in a study of T cell responses to AZD1222 COVID-19 vaccine. At the level of the study: It was second doses at about 4 or about 12 weeks that were pooled. The study, taken as a whole, reports: With two AZD1222 doses given, Spike-specific TCR breadth and depth both rose. Just a handful of AZD1222 recipients tested seropositive at baseline. A mostly white British donor set with more females was recruited, and clonal diversity was possibly underestimated.

Produced via immunoSEQ multiplex PCR; TCRdb's table is partial and in-frame only. Altogether over 130,000 clones are present, around 89% being singletons, with the ten largest covering over 3.5%. Worth noting for this clone: Its antigen is undetermined.

Trimming cost V 5 bases and J 8 bases, with 12 bases left between them. This CDR3 comprises 13 residues. Per germline, CDR1 MNHEY and CDR2 SMNVEV (reference sequence). The sample was peripheral blood, taken on day 0 of AZD1222 vaccination. The source of this sequence is an adult in good health. This chain joins TRBV27 and TRBJ1-4, with a possible D match to TRBD1 (5 bases). CDR3 region: CASSTAWGEKLFF. CDR3 coding DNA: TGTGCCAGCAGTACCGCGTGGGGGGAAAAACTGTTTTTT. Full variable domain (missing parts from reference TRBV27 and TRBJ1-4): EAQVTQNPRYLITVTGKKLTVTCSQNMNHEYMSWYRQDPGLGLRQIYYSMNVEVTDKGDVPEGYKVSRKEKRNFPLILESPSPNQTSLYFCASSTAWGEKLFFGSGTQLSVL.